Each of the 9 T cell receptor beta chains below was sequenced from the same sample in a study of cytomegalovirus exposure and HLA in healthy donors. The PCR was carried out with 60 Vbeta primers and 13 Jbeta primers. The method was immunoSEQ multiplex PCR; TCRdb's version includes in-frame clones alone and lacks a portion of them. Of roughly 150,000 clones in the sample, 82% were seen once. The sample comprised PBMCs. These receptors were collected from a woman in her forties or fifties in good health and CMV-seropositive.

Regarding this clone: At one end the junction does not follow the germline gene, possibly because of a read error. The J gene is TRBJ1-2, the V gene TRBV7-9, with 8 bases lining up with TRBD1. The germline gives CDR1 SEHNR, CDR2 FQNEAQ (reference sequence). The CDR3 is 12 residues long. In DNA form, the CDR3 reads TGTTCCAGCAGCGTGGACAGGGACGGCTACACCTTC. It specifies CSSSVDRDGYTF.

Written as DNA, the CDR3 is TGTGCCAGCAGCTCAGTCAGGGCCTATGGCTACACCTTC. It is translated as CASSSVRAYGYTF. The V call is TRBV11-2, the J call TRBJ1-2, with D perhaps TRBD1 (5 bases). V lost 4 bases, J lost 4 bases, and 10 bases lay in between. CDR1 is SGHAT and CDR2 is FQNNGV in the germline V gene. CDR3 size: 13 residues.

This rearrangement joins TRBV9 to TRBJ2-7; 9 bases map to TRBD1. CDR1 and CDR2 (germline): SGDLS, YYNGEE. CDR3 length: 16 amino acids. Trimming removed 0 bases from V and 6 bases from J; junction bases left unmatched: 10. DNA for the CDR3: TGTGCCAGCAGCGTAGGATTTGGGGGACAGGGCGGCGAGCAGTACTTC. Translating it yields CASSVGFGGQGGEQYF.

This chain connects TRBV25-1 to TRBJ2-3, with D tentatively TRBD2 (6 bases). With 5 bases removed from V and 3 bases from J, the gap between germline ends came to 15 bases. The CDR3 sequence is 15 residues long. The germline CDR1 and CDR2 sequences are MGHDK and SYGVNS. The CDR3 here is CASSRDSGRTDTQYF. The CDR3 DNA follows: TGTGCCAGCAGTCGGGACTCCGGACGGACAGATACGCAGTATTTT.

The chain is built from TRBV7-3 and TRBJ1-4, with unresolved D. Germline values: CDR1 SGHTA, CDR2 FQGTGA. The CDR3 loop spans 13 amino acids. V was cut by 5 bases and J by 7 bases, with 11 bases left in between. The CDR3: CASSPRPGEKLFF. CDR3 DNA: TGTGCCAGCAGCCCACGGCCAGGTGAAAAACTGTTTTTT.

V is TRBV6-1 and J is TRBJ2-2; 7 positions match TRBD1. The length of the CDR3 is 15 residues. V lost 6 bases and J lost 2; bases outside the gene matches: 6. Germline CDR1 is MNHNS and CDR2 is SASEGT. CDR3 bases: TGTGCCAGCAGCGCACAGGGGACAAACACCGGGGAGCTGTTTTTT. As protein: CASSAQGTNTGELFF.

The CDR3 coding sequence is TGTGCCAGCAGTGTAAACAGGGGGCTAGAGACCCAGTACTTC. Protein product: CASSVNRGLETQYF. The chain links TRBV6-1 to TRBJ2-5; 9 positions match TRBD1. CDR3 size: 14 residues. The V gene end was trimmed by 4 bases and the J gene end by 4 bases; junction bases not matched to a gene: 4. The germline V gene has CDR1 MNHNS and CDR2 SASEGT.

The rearrangement uses TRBV15 and TRBJ2-5; a possible D gene is TRBD2 (6 bases). The DNA end is a closer match to TRBJ2-7, so the J assignment may be wrong. This CDR3 spans 14 amino acids. The germline V gene has CDR1 LNHNV and CDR2 YYDKDF (reference sequence). In DNA form, the CDR3 reads TGTGCCACCAGCAGGGGCAGGGAGGACTACGAGCAGTACTTC. Its translation is CATSRGREDYEQYF.

This chain joins TRBV4-2 and TRBJ2-1; TRBD2 agrees at 12 bases. CDR1 and CDR2 (germline): LGHNA, YNFKEQ. J gave up 12 bases and V 2 bases, and 11 bases lay outside the gene matches. The CDR3 totals 16 residues. CDR3 bases: TGTGCCAGCAGCCAACCGGCTAGCGGGGGGGCCCCGTGGCAGTTCTTC. This translates into CASSQPASGGAPWQFF.